Listed below are T cell receptor beta chains from one sample, sequenced in a study of control samples from healthy donors and cancer patients. Only in-frame clones appear in the TCRdb table, and some are missing; sequencing was by immunoSEQ multiplex PCR. This table holds some 160,000 clones, approximately 90% found once. The source material was blood. The receptors come from a woman in her twenties or thirties in good health. The CDR3 runs from the conserved cysteine through the conserved F or W. Each record gives: clone size, J gene, V gene, CDR3 protein. Not every row has a clone size; where given, it reads once, few, many or a size class.

abundance: NA
j_gene: TRBJ2-4
v_gene: TRBV10-1
CDR3aa: CASSESTAQNIQYF

abundance: NA
j_gene: TRBJ1-6
v_gene: TRBV5-1
CDR3aa: CASSLTGGGGINSPLHF

abundance: NA
j_gene: TRBJ1-2
v_gene: TRBV5-4
CDR3aa: CASSFSGGGYGYTF

abundance: NA
j_gene: TRBJ1-5
v_gene: TRBV19
CDR3aa: CASSPTGNQPQHF

abundance: NA
j_gene: TRBJ1-5
v_gene: TRBV9
CDR3aa: CASSPNQGGPQHF

abundance: NA
j_gene: TRBJ1-5
v_gene: TRBV6-5
CDR3aa: CASSYRQGRQPQHF

abundance: NA
j_gene: TRBJ1-5
v_gene: TRBV7-9
CDR3aa: CASSLEGGQGDQPQHF

abundance: NA
j_gene: TRBJ2-7
v_gene: TRBV29-1
CDR3aa: CSVEVVQGEQGAYEQYF

abundance: NA
j_gene: TRBJ1-6
v_gene: TRBV28
CDR3aa: CASSLGTGNGFYNSPLHF

abundance: once
j_gene: TRBJ2-1
v_gene: TRBV4-2
CDR3aa: CASSQVGASGSYNEQFF

abundance: NA
j_gene: TRBJ2-7
v_gene: TRBV7-9
CDR3aa: CASSSEYEQYF

abundance: once
j_gene: TRBJ1-6
v_gene: TRBV25-1
CDR3aa: CASSEWMSENSPLHF

abundance: NA
j_gene: TRBJ1-2
v_gene: TRBV28
CDR3aa: CASSTSSGAPLYGYTF

abundance: NA
j_gene: TRBJ2-3
v_gene: TRBV15
CDR3aa: CATGRDFSTDTQYF

abundance: NA
j_gene: TRBJ1-1
v_gene: TRBV15
CDR3aa: CATSRDPGRGTEAFF

abundance: NA
j_gene: TRBJ2-1
v_gene: TRBV18
CDR3aa: CASSPPGLAGPNEQFF

abundance: NA
j_gene: TRBJ1-1
v_gene: TRBV7-9
CDR3aa: CASSPQLNTEAFF

abundance: NA
j_gene: TRBJ2-5
v_gene: TRBV6-5
CDR3aa: CASTPVPQETQYF

abundance: NA
j_gene: TRBJ1-2
v_gene: TRBV4-1
CDR3aa: CASSQDHYGYTF

abundance: NA
j_gene: TRBJ1-1
v_gene: TRBV6-2/TRBV6-3
CDR3aa: CASSYMENTEAFF

abundance: NA
j_gene: TRBJ2-7
v_gene: TRBV5-4
CDR3aa: CASSYIAGGPGEQYF

abundance: NA
j_gene: TRBJ1-5
v_gene: TRBV7-2
CDR3aa: CASSYRFNQPQHF

abundance: NA
j_gene: TRBJ2-1
v_gene: TRBV2
CDR3aa: CASRKLAGVNEQFF

abundance: few
j_gene: TRBJ2-3
v_gene: TRBV12-3/TRBV12-4
CDR3aa: CASSLVDRQYF

abundance: NA
j_gene: TRBJ2-3
v_gene: TRBV6-4
CDR3aa: CASSQQGGSTDTQYF

abundance: NA
j_gene: TRBJ1-6
v_gene: TRBV2
CDR3aa: CASSVGQGLSPLHF

abundance: NA
j_gene: TRBJ2-3
v_gene: TRBV6-2/TRBV6-3
CDR3aa: CASSFFGDTQYF

abundance: NA
j_gene: TRBJ2-1
v_gene: TRBV27
CDR3aa: CASSLLGQGIYEQFF

abundance: NA
j_gene: TRBJ1-5
v_gene: TRBV6-4
CDR3aa: CASSEGSNQPQHF

abundance: NA
j_gene: TRBJ1-1
v_gene: TRBV19
CDR3aa: CASSGTAVSPRMF

abundance: once
j_gene: TRBJ2-4
v_gene: TRBV4-1
CDR3aa: CASSQVPDKNIQYF

abundance: NA
j_gene: TRBJ2-7
v_gene: TRBV7-8
CDR3aa: CASSLVPAGQGSYEQYF

abundance: NA
j_gene: TRBJ1-1
v_gene: TRBV7-3
CDR3aa: CASSLTPADEAFF

abundance: NA
j_gene: TRBJ2-5
v_gene: TRBV11-2
CDR3aa: CASSLGRAGVEETQYF

abundance: NA
j_gene: TRBJ2-2
v_gene: TRBV3-1/TRBV3-2
CDR3aa: CASSQMGQGFGELFF

abundance: NA
j_gene: TRBJ1-3
v_gene: TRBV19
CDR3aa: CASSTRTASSGNTIYF

abundance: NA
j_gene: TRBJ2-3
v_gene: TRBV18
CDR3aa: CASSLVGQSADTQYF

abundance: NA
j_gene: TRBJ2-1
v_gene: TRBV7-3
CDR3aa: CASSDGQGRGEQFF

abundance: NA
j_gene: TRBJ2-1
v_gene: TRBV28
CDR3aa: CASSTPGTGAGNEQFF

abundance: once
j_gene: TRBJ1-2
v_gene: TRBV5-4
CDR3aa: CATLTFRGYTF

abundance: few
j_gene: TRBJ2-5
v_gene: TRBV5-4
CDR3aa: CASSHLPGTDLGETQYF

abundance: NA
j_gene: TRBJ2-1
v_gene: TRBV6-2/TRBV6-3
CDR3aa: CASSTTSTLFSNNEQFF

abundance: NA
j_gene: TRBJ2-1
v_gene: TRBV27
CDR3aa: CASSTNDYYNEQFF

abundance: NA
j_gene: TRBJ1-4
v_gene: TRBV4-2
CDR3aa: CASSQDKGAVLATNEKLFF

abundance: once
j_gene: TRBJ1-3
v_gene: TRBV18
CDR3aa: CASSQQLGGSGNTIYF

abundance: once
j_gene: TRBJ2-1
v_gene: TRBV18
CDR3aa: CASPPGDPYNEQFF